What follows describes a single TCR beta chain. Its antigen remains undetermined. No much larger clonotype is one base removed from it; base qualities were not supplied. The library was produced with 5' RACE. The instrument given in TCRdb is Illumina HiSeq 2500. A second PCR of about 6 to 11 cycles was performed with a sample-barcoded 5' primer and a J-beta primer mix. A unique molecular identifier was introduced onto each TCR beta cDNA molecule by a template-switch 5' adaptor carrying 12 random nucleotides. Each sample yielded at least 2.5 million CDR3-containing paired-end reads. First-strand cDNA was synthesized from all RNA with the Mint cDNA synthesis kit, primed by a TRBC-specific oligonucleotide. All cDNA was treated with uracil-DNA glycosylase and then went through a first 18-cycle PCR with the universal primers M1SS and BC2_uni_R. The published analysis was carried out like this. For normalization, 1 million high-quality reads were randomly selected from each sample, with every read carrying a distinct molecular identifier. Reads with shared molecular identifiers were discarded instead of being binned into consensus sequences. MiTCR, set to a Q25 quality threshold and the strictest error-elimination algorithm, was used for CDR3 identification, clonotype clustering and error correction. A nonparametric unseen species model using Euler transformation provided a lower-bound estimate of total TCR beta diversity. Using fastp at Q25 and MiXCR, TCRdb reprocessed the public reads and kept productive beta chains. Rows matching on CDR3 protein sequence are summarized as one entry with the most common DNA and genes. In this record, the V and J calls reflect TCRdb's handling and not the investigators' own analysis. Recorded for this sample are about 1,400,000 distinct CDR3 sequences; around 39% of them occurred a single time. Clones ranked in the top ten supply roughly 8.2% of the sample.

The 40 or so donors, aged roughly 6 to 100 years, were systemically healthy Caucasian individuals from Russia. Approximately 10 milliliters of peripheral blood were collected from each donor into EDTA-treated Vacutainer tubes. Ficoll-Paque density-gradient centrifugation was used to isolate PBMCs, with at least 6.5 million per sample. Trizol reagent was used to extract total RNA from PBMCs, with at least 5.5 micrograms per sample. For every donor, an aliquot of PBMCs went through flow cytometry to measure the percentages of naive CD45RAhigh/CD27high T cells. These data belong to a study of blood T cells in healthy people across ages (dated by TCRdb to about 2015). Background for the entire study: In model experiments, roughly one uniquely barcoded TCR beta cDNA molecule per two T cells was captured by template switching. Using the same blood draw, the study looked at two additional independent replicas of 1 million unique cDNA reads for two donors, one aged 18 to 30 and the other aged 80 or older. Donors of different ages were randomly distributed across sequencing lanes to avoid experimental bias. Four age groups were formed from the donors: young (average 16 years), middle-aged (just under 40), aged (under 70) and long-lived (less than 85). The study measured age-related changes in TCR beta repertoire diversity using deep sequencing normalized with unique cDNA molecular identifiers.

The CDR3, cysteine through phenylalanine, is 14 amino acids long. Only CDR3 DNA is held: 42 bases, read in frame from base 1. V is cut back by 4 bases and J by 8 bases, with 9 bases in the junction unmatched. The germline V gene provides CDR1 SGHRS and CDR2 YFSETQ. What the work shows at the level of the full study, not this receptor alone: Compared with the aged group, the long-lived group had more naive CD4+ T cells, fewer expanded clones and increased TCR diversity, suggesting age selection. Observed TCR beta diversity per million T cells fell roughly linearly with age, and a significant reduction was already apparent by age roughly 40. There was a strong correlation between observed TCR beta diversity and the percentage of naive T cells measured by flow cytometry. Bulk unsorted PBMC profiling prevented conclusive comparison of naive and antigen-experienced compartments. Total diversity estimates from one million sequenced T cells were considered lower bounds and underestimates. Because donor CMV infection status was unknown, age-related changes in expanded clonotypes were potentially confounded.

The chain links TRBV5-1 with TRBJ2-1, with 7 bases in between that match TRBD2. The sequence was collected from a young woman in good health. Material: blood. Here the CDR3 is given as CASSVGGGSDEQFF. The DNA reads TGCGCCAGCAGCGTGGGAGGCGGGAGCGATGAGCAGTTCTTC. The entire variable domain, with the stretches around the CDR3 drawn from the reference TRBV5-1 and TRBJ2-1 proteins, is KAGVTQTPRYLIKTRGQQVTLSCSPISGHRSVSWYQQTPGQGLQFLFEYFSETQRNKGNFPGRFSGRQFSNSRSEMNVSTLELGDSALYLCASSVGGGSDEQFFGPGTRLTVL.